These 22 T cell receptor beta chains share one sample of origin, sequenced in a study of vaccination and CD4 T cells after COVID-19. Time point indicated: late sampling 161 to 241 days after vaccination in a few convalescent patients. The treatment is: roughly nine-day PBMC culture with coronavirus spike peptide pools or control peptides (ViraFEST assay). Sequence data for DNA of cultured CD4+ T cells were generated by the Oncomine TCR Beta short-read assay. TCRdb called the PCR reads again in MiXCR, with one record for every CDR3 protein. This repertoire shows 20,000 to 25,000 distinct CDR3 sequences, roughly 30% found once; its top ten account for about 3%. The antigens these receptors bind are not known. This sample comprised CD4+ T cells from blood, cultured in vitro, obtained about 7 months after SARS-CoV-2 vaccination. The receptors derive from a human donor who had recovered from COVID-19.

V gene TRBV7-2 combines with J gene TRBJ2-3; D is unclear. V was cut by 0 bases and J by 2 bases, with 9 bases left in between. This CDR3 is built from 15 residues. CDR1 SGHTA and CDR2 FQGNSA come from the germline V gene. DNA for the CDR3: TGTGCCAGCAGCTTAGCAGTGGTCTACACAGATACGCAGTATTTT. It yields the protein CASSLAVVYTDTQYF.

The chain joins TRBV20-1 to TRBJ2-7; a possible D gene is TRBD2 (6 bases). The CDR3 runs 17 residues. Trimming pared 6 bases from V and 0 bases from J, leaving 24 bases between. Germline loops: CDR1 DFQATT, CDR2 SNEGSKA (reference sequence). The CDR3 nucleotides read TGCAGTGCCAACAACCCCGGAGTAGCGGAAAGCTCCTACGAGCAGTACTTC. This translates into CSANNPGVAESSYEQYF.

This chain joins TRBV27 and TRBJ2-1; 12 bases map to TRBD2. The length of the CDR3 is 19 residues. J lost 5 bases, V lost 4 bases, and 15 bases had no gene match. Germline CDR1 and CDR2: MNHEY and SMNVEV (reference sequence). Here the CDR3 reads CASSSTGLAGFSHNNEQFF. The CDR3 DNA reads TGTGCCAGCAGTTCCACCGGACTAGCGGGATTTTCCCACAACAATGAGCAGTTCTTC.

This clonotype was seen only a few times. V is TRBV7-8 and J is TRBJ1-2; D call uncertain. The CDR3 loop spans 14 amino acids. Germline lookup yields CDR1 SGHVS and CDR2 FQNEAQ. Trimming took 7 bases from V and 2 from J, leaving 14 bases between them. For the CDR3, the DNA is TGTGCCAGCACTAGGACGGAAATCAACTATGGCTACACCTTC. This translates into CASTRTEINYGYTF.

The CDR3 sequence is CASSLGQGPSHSNQPQHF. In DNA, the CDR3 is TGCGCCAGCAGCCTAGGACAGGGGCCCAGCCATAGCAATCAGCCCCAGCATTTT. J is TRBJ1-5 and V is TRBV4-1; 9 nucleotides match TRBD1. The V gene end was trimmed by 4 bases and the J gene end by 0 bases; junction bases not matched to a gene: 10. The germline gives CDR1 MGHRA, CDR2 YSYEKL. CDR3 length: 18 residues.

This clonotype was seen only a few times. The V call is TRBV10-3, the J call TRBJ2-5; tentatively, D is TRBD2 (6 bases). CDR1 and CDR2 (germline): ENHRY, SYGVKD. The CDR3 runs to 13 residues. The germline V and J ends were trimmed by 6 bases and 4 bases, with 12 bases remaining between them. CDR3 loop: CAIRGLGGETQYF. CDR3 in DNA: TGTGCCATCAGGGGGTTGGGAGGAGAGACCCAGTACTTC.

This chain links TRBV29-1 with TRBJ2-1; tentatively, D is TRBD1 (5 bases). Germline CDR1 reads SQVTM; CDR2 reads ANQGSEA. The CDR3 sequence is 14 residues long. Trimming left V 3 bases short and J 0 bases short, with 9 bases between. CDR3 in DNA: TGCAGCGTTGACCAGGGTAGCTCCTACAATGAGCAGTTCTTC. Translation gives CSVDQGSSYNEQFF.

J is TRBJ2-4 and V is TRBV6-5, with D possibly matching TRBD2 (6 bases). The CDR3 sequence is 11 residues long. Germline V gene data show CDR1 as MNHEY and CDR2 as SVGAGI. The V end lost 4 bases, the J end lost 10 bases, and 8 bases lay between the germline ends. CDR3 sequence (DNA): TGTGCCAGCAGTTTTGGAGGGATTCAGTACTTC. This encodes CASSFGGIQYF.

The chain joins TRBV30 to TRBJ1-1; D call uncertain. The CDR3 extends over 12 amino acids. V lost 2 bases and J 3 bases, leaving 7 bases between the germline ends. Germline CDR1 is GTSNPN and CDR2 is SVGIG (reference sequence). The DNA for the CDR3 is TGTGCCTGGAGTCCCCGGGACACTGAAGCTTTCTTT. It translates to CAWSPRDTEAFF.

This clonotype occurred a few times. V is TRBV6-1 and J is TRBJ1-5; TRBD1 matches at 7 bases. CDR1 is MNHNS and CDR2 is SASEGT in the germline V gene. The V and J ends lost 7 bases and 3 bases, in that order; junction bases with no gene match: 9. This CDR3 region has 15 residues. The CDR3 sequence is CASKNTDRVNQPQHF. CDR3 nucleotide sequence: TGTGCCAGCAAGAATACCGACAGGGTCAATCAGCCCCAGCATTTT.

The chain recombines TRBV20-1 with TRBJ1-6, with D hard to call. CDR3 length: 15 residues. Germline lookup yields CDR1 DFQATT and CDR2 SNEGSKA (reference sequence). Between the trimmed V and J ends, which lost 2 bases and 1 base, there was a span of 9 bases. CDR3 DNA: TGCAGTGCTAGAAGCCAAGGTTCCTATAATTCACCCCTCCACTTT. Encoded protein: CSARSQGSYNSPLHF.

The chain couples TRBV10-3 to TRBJ2-7, with D maybe TRBD1 (6 bases). The V end was cut by 3 bases, the J end by 3 bases, with 9 bases between. Germline CDR1 and CDR2: ENHRY and SYGVKD. The CDR3 length is 13 residues. In nucleotides, the CDR3 is TGTGCCATCAGTGAAGGACAGCTCTACGAGCAGTACTTC. Translation: CAISEGQLYEQYF.

The chain is built from TRBV4-2 and TRBJ1-1; TRBD1 is a possible D gene (5 bases). The CDR3 loop spans 16 amino acids. V was trimmed by 0 bases and J by 2 bases, leaving 13 bases between them. The germline V gene encodes CDR1 LGHNA and CDR2 YNFKEQ. CDR3 sequence (DNA): TGTGCCAGCAGCCAAGATAGTAGGCAGGGAAACACTGAAGCTTTCTTT. Its translation is CASSQDSRQGNTEAFF.

This chain uses TRBV27 with TRBJ2-2; D may be TRBD2 (5 bases). V shed 5 bases and J shed 7 bases, with 8 bases lying between them. The V gene's germline CDR1 is MNHEY and CDR2 SMNVEV (reference sequence). The CDR3 length is 12 residues. The CDR3 sequence: CASSRRDGELFF. DNA of the CDR3: TGTGCCAGCAGTAGACGGGACGGGGAGCTGTTTTTT.

The chain combines TRBV20-1 with TRBJ2-5, with a possible D match to TRBD1 (6 bases). CDR3 length: 13 amino acids. Germline V lookup: CDR1 DFQATT, CDR2 SNEGSKA (reference sequence). The V end was cut by 4 bases, the J end by 1 base, with 10 bases between. CDR3: CSATGTPQETQYF. CDR3 DNA sequence: TGCAGTGCTACCGGGACACCCCAAGAGACCCAGTACTTC.

DNA of the CDR3: TGTGCCAGTACGGACAGGGACAATGAGCAGTTCTTC. Translating gives CASTDRDNEQFF. This chain connects TRBV19 to TRBJ2-1, with 8 nucleotides matching TRBD1. CDR1 is LNHDA, CDR2 SQIVND, per germline (reference sequence). This CDR3 contains 12 residues. The junction had 1 base not matched to a gene; V was cut back by 7 bases and J by 5 bases.

The chain joins TRBV20-1 to TRBJ2-2, with TRBD2 identical over 9 bases. CDR1 DFQATT and CDR2 SNEGSKA come from the germline V gene (reference sequence). Germline trimming cut 6 bases from V and 5 bases from J; bases unmatched to any gene: 10. The CDR3 covers 15 residues. The CDR3 loop is CSANPGTSKTGELFF. As DNA, the CDR3 is TGCAGTGCAAACCCCGGGACTAGCAAGACCGGGGAGCTGTTTTTT.

In its sample, this clonotype was seen a few times. V and J are TRBV20-1 and TRBJ2-5; a possible D gene is TRBD2 (6 bases). V lost 0 bases to trimming and J lost 1 base, with 9 bases between them. Germline lookup yields CDR1 DFQATT and CDR2 SNEGSKA (reference sequence). This CDR3 has 14 residues. The CDR3 loop reads CSARDGGTQETQYF. DNA for the CDR3: TGCAGTGCTAGAGATGGAGGGACCCAAGAGACCCAGTACTTC.

The table lists this clonotype with a few counts. The rearrangement joins TRBV9 to TRBJ2-7, with D hard to call. V shed 4 bases and J shed 6 bases, with 17 bases lying between them. This CDR3 contains 14 residues. Germline V gene lookup returns CDR1 SGDLS and CDR2 YYNGEE. CDR3 amino acids: CASSSGPDLPEQYF. The CDR3 coding sequence is TGTGCCAGCAGCTCCGGTCCGGACCTGCCCGAGCAGTACTTC.

The V call is TRBV20-1, the J call TRBJ2-7; TRBD2 might be the D (5 bases). Trimming took off 0 bases at V and 5 bases at J, with 8 bases between the two ends. This CDR3 has 12 residues. The germline CDR1 and CDR2 sequences are DFQATT and SNEGSKA (reference sequence). CDR3 residues: CSARDWTDEQYF. Written as DNA, the CDR3 is TGCAGTGCTAGAGACTGGACTGACGAGCAGTACTTC.

V gene TRBV20-1 combines with J gene TRBJ2-5; 9 positions match TRBD2. The ends lost 1 base at V and 0 bases at J; junction bases unmatched: 6. The germline CDR1 and CDR2 sequences are DFQATT and SNEGSKA (reference sequence). CDR3 size: 16 residues. The CDR3 region is CSARVVLAGYQETQYF. The CDR3 bases are TGCAGTGCTAGAGTAGTACTAGCGGGCTACCAAGAGACCCAGTACTTC.

This clonotype was counted only a few times. The rearrangement joins TRBV20-1 to TRBJ1-1, with D possibly being TRBD1 (5 bases). The CDR3 contains 15 residues. V gave up 3 bases and J gave up 0 bases, with 14 bases separating them. Germline lookup yields CDR1 DFQATT and CDR2 SNEGSKA (reference sequence). The CDR3 DNA reads as TGCAGTGCTAGGGGCGACAGCGCCTTGAACACTGAAGCTTTCTTT. Translated: CSARGDSALNTEAFF.